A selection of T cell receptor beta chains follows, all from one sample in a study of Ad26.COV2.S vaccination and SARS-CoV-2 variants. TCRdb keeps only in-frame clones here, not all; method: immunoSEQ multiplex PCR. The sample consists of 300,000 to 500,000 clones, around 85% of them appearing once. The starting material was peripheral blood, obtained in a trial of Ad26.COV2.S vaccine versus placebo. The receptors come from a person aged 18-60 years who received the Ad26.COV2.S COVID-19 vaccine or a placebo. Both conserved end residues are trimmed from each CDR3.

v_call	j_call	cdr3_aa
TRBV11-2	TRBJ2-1	ASSSFGGYYNEQF
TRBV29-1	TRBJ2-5	SARRGELQETQY
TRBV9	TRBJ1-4	ASSPDHGPNEKLF
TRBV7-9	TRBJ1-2	ASSPTLYRGYT
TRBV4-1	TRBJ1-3	ASSIGSGARNTIY
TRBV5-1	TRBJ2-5	ASSFGRGLETQY
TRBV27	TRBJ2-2	ASSLRHPSGELF
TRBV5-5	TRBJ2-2	ASRPGQINTGELF
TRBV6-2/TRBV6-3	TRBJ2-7	ASSHLRGAYHEQY
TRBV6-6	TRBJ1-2	ASSFPQGNPAGGYT
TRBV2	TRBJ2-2	ASTPWDSHTGELF
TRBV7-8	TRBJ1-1	ASSTEVINTEAF
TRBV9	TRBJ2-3	ASSGVGPGAQY
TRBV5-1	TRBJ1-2	ASSSTGRSGYT
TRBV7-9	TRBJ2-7	ASSQTAPDHEQY
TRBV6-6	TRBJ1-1	ASRNAMNTEAF
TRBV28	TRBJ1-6	ASSLGRNNSPLH
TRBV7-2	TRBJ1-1	ASSPTRGRWTEAF
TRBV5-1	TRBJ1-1	ASSWGHQGATEAF
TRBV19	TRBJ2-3	ASSTQPIGDTQY
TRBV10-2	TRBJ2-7	ASSPGLGYEQY
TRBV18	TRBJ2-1	ASSTGQRYNEQF